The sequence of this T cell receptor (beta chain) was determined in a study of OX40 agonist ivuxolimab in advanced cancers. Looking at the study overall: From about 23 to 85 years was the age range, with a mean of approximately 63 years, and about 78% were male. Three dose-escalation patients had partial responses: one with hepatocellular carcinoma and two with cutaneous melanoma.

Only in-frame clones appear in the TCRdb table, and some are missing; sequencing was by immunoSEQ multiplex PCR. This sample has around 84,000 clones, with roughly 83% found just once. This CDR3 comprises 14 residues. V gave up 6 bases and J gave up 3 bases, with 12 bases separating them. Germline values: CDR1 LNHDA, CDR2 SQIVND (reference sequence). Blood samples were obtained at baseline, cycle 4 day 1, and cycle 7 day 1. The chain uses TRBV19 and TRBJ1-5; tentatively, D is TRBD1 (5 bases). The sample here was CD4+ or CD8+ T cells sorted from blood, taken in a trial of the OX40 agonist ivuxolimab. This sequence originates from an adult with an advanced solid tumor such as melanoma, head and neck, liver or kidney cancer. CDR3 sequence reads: CASRRDVVNQPQHF. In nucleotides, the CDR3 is TGTGCCAGTAGGAGGGACGTCGTCAATCAGCCCCAGCATTTT.